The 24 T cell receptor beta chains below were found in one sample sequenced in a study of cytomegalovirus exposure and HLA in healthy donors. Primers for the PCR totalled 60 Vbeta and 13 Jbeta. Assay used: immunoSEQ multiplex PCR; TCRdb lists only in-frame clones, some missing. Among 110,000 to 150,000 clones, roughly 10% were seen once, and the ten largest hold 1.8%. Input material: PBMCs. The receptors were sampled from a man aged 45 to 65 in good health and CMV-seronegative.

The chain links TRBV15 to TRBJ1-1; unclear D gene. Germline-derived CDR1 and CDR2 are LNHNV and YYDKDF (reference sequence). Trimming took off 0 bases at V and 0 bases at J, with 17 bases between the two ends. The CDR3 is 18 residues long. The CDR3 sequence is CATSRDSGKWTVNTEAFF. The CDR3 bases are TGTGCCACCAGCAGAGATTCGGGCAAATGGACTGTGAACACTGAAGCTTTCTTT.

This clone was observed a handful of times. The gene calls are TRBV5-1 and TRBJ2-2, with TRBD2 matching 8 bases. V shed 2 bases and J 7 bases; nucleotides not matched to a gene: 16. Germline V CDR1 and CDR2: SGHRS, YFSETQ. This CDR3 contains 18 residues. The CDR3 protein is CASSLSAGAPMDGGELFF. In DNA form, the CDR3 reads TGCGCCAGCAGCTTATCAGCGGGGGCTCCCATGGACGGCGGGGAGCTGTTTTTT. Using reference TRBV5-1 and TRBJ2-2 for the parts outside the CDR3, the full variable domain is KAGVTQTPRYLIKTRGQQVTLSCSPISGHRSVSWYQQTPGQGLQFLFEYFSETQRNKGNFPGRFSGRQFSNSRSEMNVSTLELGDSALYLCASSLSAGAPMDGGELFFGEGSRLTVL.

CDR3 amino acids: CASSNVELQGNQPQHF. CDR3 DNA: TGTGCCAGCTCGAACGTAGAATTACAGGGAAATCAGCCCCAGCATTTT. The V call is TRBV18, the J call TRBJ1-5; the D gene is possibly TRBD1 (6 bases). The CDR3 covers 16 residues. In germline, CDR1 is KGHSH, CDR2 LQKENI. V was trimmed by 6 bases and J by 4 bases, leaving 19 bases between them.

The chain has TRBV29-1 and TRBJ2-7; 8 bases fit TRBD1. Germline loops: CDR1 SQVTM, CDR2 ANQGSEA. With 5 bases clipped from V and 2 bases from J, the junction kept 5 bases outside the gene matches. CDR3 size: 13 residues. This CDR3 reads CSVRQTGAYEQYF. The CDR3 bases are TGCAGCGTTCGACAGACAGGGGCCTACGAGCAGTACTTC.

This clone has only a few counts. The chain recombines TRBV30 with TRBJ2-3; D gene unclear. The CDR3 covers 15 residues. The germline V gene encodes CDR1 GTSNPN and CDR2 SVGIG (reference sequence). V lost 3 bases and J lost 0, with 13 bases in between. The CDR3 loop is CAWSFAAYSTDTQYF. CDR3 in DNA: TGTGCCTGGAGCTTTGCGGCCTATAGCACAGATACGCAGTATTTT.

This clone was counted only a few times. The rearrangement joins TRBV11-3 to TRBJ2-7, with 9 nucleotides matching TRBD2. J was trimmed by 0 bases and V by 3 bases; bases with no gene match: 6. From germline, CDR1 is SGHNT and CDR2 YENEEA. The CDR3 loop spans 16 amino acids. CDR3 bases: TGTGCCAGCAGCTTCAAACTAGCGGGTTGCTCCTACGAGCAGTACTTC. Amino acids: CASSFKLAGCSYEQYF.

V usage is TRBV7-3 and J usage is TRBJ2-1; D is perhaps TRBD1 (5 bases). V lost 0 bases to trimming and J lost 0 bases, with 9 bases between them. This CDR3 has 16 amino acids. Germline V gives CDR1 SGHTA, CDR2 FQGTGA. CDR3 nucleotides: TGTGCCAGCAGCTTAACAGGGCAGGGCTCCTACAATGAGCAGTTCTTC. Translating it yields CASSLTGQGSYNEQFF.

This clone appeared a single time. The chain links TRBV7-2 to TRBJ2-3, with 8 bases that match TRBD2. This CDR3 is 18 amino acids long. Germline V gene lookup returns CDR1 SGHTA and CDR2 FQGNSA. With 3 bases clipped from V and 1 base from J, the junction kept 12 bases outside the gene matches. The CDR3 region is CASSFRPGGGPRTDTQYF. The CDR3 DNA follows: TGTGCCAGCAGCTTCCGGCCGGGAGGGGGACCTCGCACAGATACGCAGTATTTT.

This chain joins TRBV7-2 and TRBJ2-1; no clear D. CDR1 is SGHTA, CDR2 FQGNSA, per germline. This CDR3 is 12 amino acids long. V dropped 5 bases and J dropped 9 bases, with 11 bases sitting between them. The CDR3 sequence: CASSPFSSEQFF. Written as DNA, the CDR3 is TGTGCCAGCAGCCCCTTTTCTAGTGAGCAGTTCTTC.

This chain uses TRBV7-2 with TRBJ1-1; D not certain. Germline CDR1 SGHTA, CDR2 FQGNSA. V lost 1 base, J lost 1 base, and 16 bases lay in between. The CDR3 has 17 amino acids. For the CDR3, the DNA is TGTGCCAGCAGCTTAGACAATGTCAGGAGGAAGAACACTGAAGCTTTCTTT. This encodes CASSLDNVRRKNTEAFF.

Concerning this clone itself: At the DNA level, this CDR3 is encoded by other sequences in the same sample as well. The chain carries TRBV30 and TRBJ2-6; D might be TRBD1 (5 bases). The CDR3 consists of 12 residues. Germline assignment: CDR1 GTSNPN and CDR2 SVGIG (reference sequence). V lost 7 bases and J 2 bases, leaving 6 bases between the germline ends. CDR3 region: CASGPGANVLTF. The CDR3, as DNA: TGTGCCTCAGGGCCTGGGGCCAACGTCCTGACTTTC.

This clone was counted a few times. The CDR3 spells CASSPIGGRERVGKNIQYF. CDR3 coding DNA: TGTGCCAGTAGTCCCATAGGGGGGAGGGAAAGGGTAGGCAAAAACATTCAGTACTTC. The rearrangement uses TRBV19 and TRBJ2-4; tentatively, D is TRBD2 (7 bases). V was pared by 5 bases and J by 3 bases, with 26 bases between. Germline V gene sequence: CDR1 LNHDA, CDR2 SQIVND (reference sequence). The CDR3 runs 19 residues. Supplemented by reference TRBV19 and TRBJ2-4, the full variable domain reads DGGITQSPKYLFRKEGQNVTLSCEQNLNHDAMYWYRQDPGQGLRLIYYSQIVNDFQKGDIAEGYSVSREKKESFPLTVTSAQKNPTAFYLCASSPIGGRERVGKNIQYFGAGTRLSVL.

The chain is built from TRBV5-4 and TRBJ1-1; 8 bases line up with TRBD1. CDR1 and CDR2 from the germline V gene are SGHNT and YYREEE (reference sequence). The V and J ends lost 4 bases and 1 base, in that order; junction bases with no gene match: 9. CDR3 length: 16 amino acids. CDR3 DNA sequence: TGTGCCAGCAGCCGAGCGACAGGGGCCCCGAACACTGAAGCTTTCTTT. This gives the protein CASSRATGAPNTEAFF.

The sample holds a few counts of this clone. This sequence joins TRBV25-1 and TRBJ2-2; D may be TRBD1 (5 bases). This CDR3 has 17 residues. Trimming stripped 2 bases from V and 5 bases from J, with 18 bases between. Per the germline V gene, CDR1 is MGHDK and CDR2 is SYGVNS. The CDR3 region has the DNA TGTGCCAGCAGTGAAGCGAAAGGGGTTCGTCGGACCGGGGAGCTGTTTTTT. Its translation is CASSEAKGVRRTGELFF.

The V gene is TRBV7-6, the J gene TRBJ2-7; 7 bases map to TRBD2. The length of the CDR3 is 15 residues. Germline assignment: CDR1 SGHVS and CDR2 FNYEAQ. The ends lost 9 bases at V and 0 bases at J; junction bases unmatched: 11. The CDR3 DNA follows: TGTGCCAGTAACCCGGGGGGAAGGCTCTCCTACGAGCAGTACTTC. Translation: CASNPGGRLSYEQYF.

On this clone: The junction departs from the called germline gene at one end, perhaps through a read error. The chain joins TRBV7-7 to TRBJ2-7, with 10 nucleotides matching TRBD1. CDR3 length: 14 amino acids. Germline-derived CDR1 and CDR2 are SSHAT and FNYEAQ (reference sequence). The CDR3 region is CASSVGQGVYEQYF. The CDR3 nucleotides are TGTGCTAGCAGCGTTGGACAGGGGGTATACGAGCAGTACTTC.

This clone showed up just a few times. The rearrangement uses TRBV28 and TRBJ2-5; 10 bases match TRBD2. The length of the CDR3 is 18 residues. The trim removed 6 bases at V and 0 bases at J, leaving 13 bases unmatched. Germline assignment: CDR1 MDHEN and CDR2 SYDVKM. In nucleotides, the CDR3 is TGTGCCAGCAGCCTCCGGAGCGGGAGGGCGTATAACCAAGAGACCCAGTACTTC. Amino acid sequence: CASSLRSGRAYNQETQYF.

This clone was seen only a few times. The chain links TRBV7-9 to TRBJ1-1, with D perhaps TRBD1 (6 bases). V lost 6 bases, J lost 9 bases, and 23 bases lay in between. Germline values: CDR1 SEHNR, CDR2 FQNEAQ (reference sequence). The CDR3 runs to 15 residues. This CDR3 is CASSSDPQGVIQAFF. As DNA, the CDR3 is TGTGCCAGCAGTTCGGACCCACAGGGAGTAATCCAAGCTTTCTTT.

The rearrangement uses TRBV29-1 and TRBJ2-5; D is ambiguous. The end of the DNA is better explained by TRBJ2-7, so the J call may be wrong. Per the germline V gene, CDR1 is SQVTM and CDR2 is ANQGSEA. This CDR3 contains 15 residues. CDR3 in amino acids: CSVVIVEQSPYEQYF. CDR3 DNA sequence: TGCAGCGTTGTTATTGTAGAGCAAAGTCCCTACGAGCAGTACTTC.

The CDR3 sequence is CASSPRQLNTGELFF. Here the CDR3 DNA reads TGTGCCAGCTCACCAAGACAGCTTAACACCGGGGAGCTGTTTTTT. This sequence joins TRBV18 and TRBJ2-2; D may be TRBD1 (5 bases). The germline V and J ends were trimmed by 2 bases and 2 bases, with 9 bases remaining between them. CDR3 length equals 15 residues. CDR1 KGHSH and CDR2 LQKENI come from the germline V gene.

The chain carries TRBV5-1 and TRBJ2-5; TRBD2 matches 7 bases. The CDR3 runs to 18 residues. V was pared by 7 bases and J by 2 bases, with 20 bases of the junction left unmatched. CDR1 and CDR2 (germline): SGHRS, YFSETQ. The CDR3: CASHTPLGVGGLQETQYF. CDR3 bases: TGCGCCAGCCATACCCCCCTTGGGGTGGGGGGACTACAAGAGACCCAGTACTTC.

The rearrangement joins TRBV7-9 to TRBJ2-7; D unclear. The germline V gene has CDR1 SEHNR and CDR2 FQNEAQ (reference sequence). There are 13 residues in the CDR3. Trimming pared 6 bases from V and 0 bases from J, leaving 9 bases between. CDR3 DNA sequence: TGTGCCAGCAGTTCTCAGGACTCCTACGAGCAGTACTTC. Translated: CASSSQDSYEQYF.

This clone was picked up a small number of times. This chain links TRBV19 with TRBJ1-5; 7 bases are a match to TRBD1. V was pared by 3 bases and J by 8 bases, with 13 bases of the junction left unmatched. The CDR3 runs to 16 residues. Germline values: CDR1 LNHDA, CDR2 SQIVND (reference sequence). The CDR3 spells CASSIPFDRVGEPQHF. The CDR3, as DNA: TGTGCCAGTAGTATCCCCTTCGACAGGGTAGGTGAGCCCCAGCATTTT.

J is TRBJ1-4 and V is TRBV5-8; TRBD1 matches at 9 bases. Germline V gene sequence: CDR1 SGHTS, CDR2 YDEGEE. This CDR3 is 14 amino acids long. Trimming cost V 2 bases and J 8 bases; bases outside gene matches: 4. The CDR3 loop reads CASSFPGTGEKLFF. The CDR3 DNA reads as TGTGCCAGCAGCTTTCCCGGGACAGGGGAAAAACTGTTTTTT.